These 10 T cell receptor beta chains share one sample of origin, sequenced in a study of blood T cell repertoires in COVID-19. Assay: immunoSEQ multiplex PCR; the TCRdb copy retains only in-frame clones and omits some. The repertoire consists of 85,000 to 100,000 clones, with roughly 75% occurring once and the leading ten covering approximately 8.9%. Material for sequencing was peripheral blood. These receptors originate from a man aged 45-65 years who had recovered from COVID-19.

V gene TRBV5-4 combines with J gene TRBJ2-3, with TRBD2 as a possible D gene (7 bases). Germline V gene lookup returns CDR1 SGHNT and CDR2 YYREEE (reference sequence). Trimming took off 2 bases at V and 3 bases at J, with 10 bases between the two ends. The CDR3 totals 14 residues. The CDR3 loop reads CASSLRGGTDTQYF. In DNA form, the CDR3 reads TGTGCCAGCAGCTTAAGGGGGGGGACAGATACGCAGTATTTT.

This chain links TRBV18 with TRBJ2-7; D may be TRBD1 (5 bases). From germline, CDR1 is KGHSH and CDR2 LQKENI. The length of the CDR3 is 12 residues. The V gene lost 3 bases and the J gene lost 8 bases, with 11 bases spanning the gap. This CDR3 is CASSPVQDKQYF. The CDR3 bases are TGTGCCAGCTCACCTGTACAGGACAAGCAGTACTTC.

The rearrangement links TRBV13 to TRBJ2-5; D might be TRBD2 (6 bases). This CDR3 spans 14 amino acids. CDR1 is PRHDT, CDR2 FYEKMQ, per germline (reference sequence). Trimming left V 4 bases short and J 9 bases short, with 18 bases between. This chain's CDR3 is CASSSIGNPGAQYF. The CDR3 nucleotides are TGTGCCAGCAGCTCAATCGGAAACCCGGGAGCCCAGTACTTC.

The chain recombines TRBV27 with TRBJ2-7, with 7 bases aligning to TRBD1. With 3 bases clipped from V and 6 bases from J, the junction kept 8 bases outside the gene matches. The CDR3 length is 14 residues. CDR1 is MNHEY, CDR2 SMNVEV, per germline (reference sequence). CDR3 sequence (DNA): TGTGCCAGCAGTTTCGGTAAACAGGGGTCCGAGCAGTACTTC. This translates into CASSFGKQGSEQYF.

CDR3 region: CASSFWQNDYEQYF. Written as DNA, the CDR3 is TGTGCCAGTAGTTTTTGGCAGAATGACTACGAGCAGTACTTC. The chain recombines TRBV19 with TRBJ2-7; D remains ambiguous. This CDR3 contains 14 residues. Germline CDR1 and CDR2: LNHDA and SQIVND (reference sequence). Trimming left V 5 bases short and J 3 bases short, with 14 bases between.

This clone has a handful of counts. The chain couples TRBV28 to TRBJ2-2, with D possibly being TRBD1 (5 bases). The CDR3 contains 17 residues. With 6 bases removed from V and 1 base from J, the gap between germline ends came to 18 bases. The V gene's germline CDR1 is MDHEN and CDR2 SYDVKM. This chain's CDR3 is CASSPSYRTKNTGELFF. CDR3 coding DNA: TGTGCCAGCAGCCCGAGCTACAGGACAAAGAACACCGGGGAGCTGTTTTTT.

The chain combines TRBV2 with TRBJ1-5; tentative D call: TRBD1 (6 bases). V was clipped by 6 bases and J by 2 bases, with 11 bases between them. Germline V CDR1 and CDR2: SNHLY, FYNNEI. The CDR3 spans 14 residues. The CDR3 sequence is CASSDRLGNQPQHF. In nucleotides, the CDR3 is TGTGCCAGCAGCGACAGGCTAGGCAATCAGCCCCAGCATTTT.

J is TRBJ1-2 and V is TRBV5-1; D is uncertain. Germline V gene data show CDR1 as SGHRS and CDR2 as YFSETQ. With 0 bases removed from V and 5 bases from J, the gap between germline ends came to 8 bases. The CDR3 covers 13 residues. As DNA, the CDR3 is TGCGCCAGCAGCTTGGATACAGAATATGGCTACACCTTC. It codes for CASSLDTEYGYTF.

This chain connects TRBV11-2 to TRBJ2-7; TRBD2 aligns across 9 bases. This CDR3 comprises 14 residues. CDR1 is SGHAT, CDR2 FQNNGV, per germline. V dropped 2 bases and J dropped 1; count of bases not matched to a gene: 0. The CDR3 DNA follows: TGTGCCAGCAGCTTAACTAGCGGGTCCTACGAGCAGTACTTC. Its translation is CASSLTSGSYEQYF. Based on the CDR3 plus reference TRBV11-2 and TRBJ2-7, the full variable domain is EAGVAQSPRYKIIEKRQSVAFWCNPISGHATLYWYQQILGQGPKLLIQFQNNGVVDDSQLPKDRFSAERLKGVDSTLKIQPAKLEDSAVYLCASSLTSGSYEQYFGPGTRLTVT.

The chain couples TRBV27 to TRBJ1-5, with 7 bases aligning to TRBD1. Looked up from germline, CDR1 is MNHEY and CDR2 is SMNVEV (reference sequence). The CDR3 loop spans 15 amino acids. Trimming at V came to 0 bases and at J to 7 bases, leaving 6 bases not matched to a gene. The CDR3 region has the DNA TGTGCCAGCAGTTTATCCAAGGGGGCGGGCCAGCCCCAGCATTTT. As protein: CASSLSKGAGQPQHF.